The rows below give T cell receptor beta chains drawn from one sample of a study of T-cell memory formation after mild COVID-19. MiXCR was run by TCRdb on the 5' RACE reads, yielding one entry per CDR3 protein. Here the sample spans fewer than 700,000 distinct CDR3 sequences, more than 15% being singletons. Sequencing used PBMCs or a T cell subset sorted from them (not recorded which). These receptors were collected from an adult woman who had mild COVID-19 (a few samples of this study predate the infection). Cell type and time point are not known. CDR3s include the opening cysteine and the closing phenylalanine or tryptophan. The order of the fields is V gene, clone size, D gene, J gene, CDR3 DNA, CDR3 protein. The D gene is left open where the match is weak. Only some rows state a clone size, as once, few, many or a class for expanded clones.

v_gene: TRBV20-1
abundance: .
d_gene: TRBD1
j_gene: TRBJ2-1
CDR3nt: TGCAGTGCTCGCGATTCTGGGACAGGGGGCGATGAGCAGTTCTTC
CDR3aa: CSARDSGTGGDEQFF

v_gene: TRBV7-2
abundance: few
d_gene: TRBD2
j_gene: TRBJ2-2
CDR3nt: TGTGCCAGCAGCTTAGATGGACTAGCGGTGAACACCGGGGAGCTGTTTTTT
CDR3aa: CASSLDGLAVNTGELFF

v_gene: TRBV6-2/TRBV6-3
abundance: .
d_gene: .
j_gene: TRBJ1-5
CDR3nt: TGTGCCAGGGCGTCCATCCGTTATTCGCCCCAGCATTTT
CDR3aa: CARASIRYSPQHF

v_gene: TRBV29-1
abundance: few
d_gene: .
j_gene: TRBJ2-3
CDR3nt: TGCAGCGTTGTGGGCACAGATACGCAGTATTTT
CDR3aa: CSVVGTDTQYF

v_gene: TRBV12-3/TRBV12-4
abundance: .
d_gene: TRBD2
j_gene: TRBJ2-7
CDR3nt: TGTGCCAGCAGTTTAGGTAACGGGGGGGCTTTCTACGAGCAGTACTTC
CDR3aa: CASSLGNGGAFYEQYF

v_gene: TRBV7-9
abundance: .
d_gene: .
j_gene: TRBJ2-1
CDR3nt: TGTGCCAGCAGCCTTGGGATGGACTACCGAATTTACAATGAGCAGTTCTTC
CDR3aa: CASSLGMDYRIYNEQFF

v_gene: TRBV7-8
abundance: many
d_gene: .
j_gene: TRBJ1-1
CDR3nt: TGTGCCAGCAGCTTAGTTCAGGGTCGGGCTGAAGCTTTCTTT
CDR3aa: CASSLVQGRAEAFF

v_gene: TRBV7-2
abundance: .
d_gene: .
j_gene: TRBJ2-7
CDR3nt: TGTGCCAGCAGCCCGTACATAGCGAGCGAGCAGTACTTC
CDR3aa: CASSPYIASEQYF

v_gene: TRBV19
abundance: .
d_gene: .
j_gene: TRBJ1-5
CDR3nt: TGTGCCAGTAGACTCTGGGGGGGCAATCAGCCCCAGCATTTT
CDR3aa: CASRLWGGNQPQHF

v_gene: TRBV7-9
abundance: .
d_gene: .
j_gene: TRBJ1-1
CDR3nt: TGTGCCGGGGGGGACCCGCGGGGCACTGAAGCTTTCTTT
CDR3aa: CAGGDPRGTEAFF

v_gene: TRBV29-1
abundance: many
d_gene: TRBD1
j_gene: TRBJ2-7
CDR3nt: TGCAGCGTTGTAGAGGGGGCCACGGTCTACGAGCAGTACTTC
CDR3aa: CSVVEGATVYEQYF

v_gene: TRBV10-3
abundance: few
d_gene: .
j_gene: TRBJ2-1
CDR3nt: TGTGCCATCAGTGAGGGGGACCCTAACAATGAGCAGTTCTTC
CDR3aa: CAISEGDPNNEQFF

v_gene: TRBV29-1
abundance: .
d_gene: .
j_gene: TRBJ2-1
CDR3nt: TGCAGCGTGGGTCCTCGGGGGCCCTCCTACAATGAGCAGTTCTTC
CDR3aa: CSVGPRGPSYNEQFF

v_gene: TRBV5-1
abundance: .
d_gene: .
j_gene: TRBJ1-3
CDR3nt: TGCGCCTCGCGCAGTCTCTCTGGAAACACCATATATTTT
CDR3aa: CASRSLSGNTIYF

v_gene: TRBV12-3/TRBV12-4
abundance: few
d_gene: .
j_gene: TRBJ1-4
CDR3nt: TGTGCCAGCAGTTTACGCACAGGGAATCTTAATGAAAAACTGTTTTTT
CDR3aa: CASSLRTGNLNEKLFF

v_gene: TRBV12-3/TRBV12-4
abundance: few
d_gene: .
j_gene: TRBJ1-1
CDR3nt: TGTGCCAGCAGTCCCACGGGACACCCGAACAAGGAAGCTTTCTTT
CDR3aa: CASSPTGHPNKEAFF

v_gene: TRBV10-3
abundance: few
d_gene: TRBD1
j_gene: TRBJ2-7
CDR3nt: TGTGCCATCAGTCAGGACAGGGAACCCACCTACGAGCAGTACTTC
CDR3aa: CAISQDREPTYEQYF

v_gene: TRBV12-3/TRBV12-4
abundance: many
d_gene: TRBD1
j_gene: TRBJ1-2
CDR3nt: TGTGCCAGCAGGATAGGGAGGGGGCAGCAAGGCTACACCTTC
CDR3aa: CASRIGRGQQGYTF

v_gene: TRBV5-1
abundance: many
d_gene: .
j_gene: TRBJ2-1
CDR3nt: TGCGCCAGCAGCTTGGGGCGCGATGAGCAGTTCTTC
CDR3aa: CASSLGRDEQFF

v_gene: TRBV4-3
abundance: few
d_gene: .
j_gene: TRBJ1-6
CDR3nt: TGCGCCAGCAGCCAAGATAGGGGAATCTACAATTCACCCCTCCACTTT
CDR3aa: CASSQDRGIYNSPLHF

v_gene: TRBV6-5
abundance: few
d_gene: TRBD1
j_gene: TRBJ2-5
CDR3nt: TGTGCCAACCTTAGGAGGGACAGGAGATACCAAGAGACCCAGTACTTC
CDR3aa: CANLRRDRRYQETQYF

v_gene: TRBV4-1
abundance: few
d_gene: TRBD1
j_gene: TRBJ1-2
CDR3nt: TGCGCCAGCAGCCAAAAGACAGGGCCAAATGGCTACACCTTC
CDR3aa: CASSQKTGPNGYTF

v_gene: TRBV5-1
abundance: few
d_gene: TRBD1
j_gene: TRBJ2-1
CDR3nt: TGCGCCAGCAGCTGGGACAGGGGGGACTACAATGAGCAGTTCTTC
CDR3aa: CASSWDRGDYNEQFF

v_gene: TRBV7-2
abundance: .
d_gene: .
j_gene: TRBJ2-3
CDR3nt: TGTGCCAGCAGCTTAGGAGGCTGGAGCACAGATACGCAGTATTTT
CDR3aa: CASSLGGWSTDTQYF

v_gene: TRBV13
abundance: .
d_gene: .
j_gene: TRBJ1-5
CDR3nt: TGTGCCAGCAGCCGAAACGGGGCCGCGGGACAGCCCCAGCATTTT
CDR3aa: CASSRNGAAGQPQHF

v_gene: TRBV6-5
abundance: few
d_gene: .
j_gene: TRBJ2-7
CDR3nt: TGTGCCAGCAGTTACTTATCGGGGTCCACCTACGAGCAGTACTTC
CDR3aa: CASSYLSGSTYEQYF

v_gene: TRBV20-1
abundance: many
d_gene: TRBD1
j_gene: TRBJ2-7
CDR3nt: TGCAGTGCTAGAGATCCCGCGGGTAGGACAGGGGCAATTTTC
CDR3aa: CSARDPAGRTGAIF

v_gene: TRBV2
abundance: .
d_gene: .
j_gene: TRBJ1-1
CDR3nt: TGTGCCAGCAGTGAATTGAGGACTGAAGCTTTCTTT
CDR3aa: CASSELRTEAFF

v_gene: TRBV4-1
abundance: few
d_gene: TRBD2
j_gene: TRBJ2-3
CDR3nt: TGCGCCAGCAGCCAACTGGGACTAACCTCGGATACGCAGTATTTT
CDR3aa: CASSQLGLTSDTQYF

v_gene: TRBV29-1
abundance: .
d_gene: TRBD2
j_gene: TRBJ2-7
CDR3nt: TGCAGCGTTGTTGGACTAGCGGGACGCTCCTACGAGCAGTACTTC
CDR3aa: CSVVGLAGRSYEQYF

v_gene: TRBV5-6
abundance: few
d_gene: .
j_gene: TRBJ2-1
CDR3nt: TGTGCCAGCAGCCCGAACGGTAGGGTTAATGAGCAGTTCTTC
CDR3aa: CASSPNGRVNEQFF

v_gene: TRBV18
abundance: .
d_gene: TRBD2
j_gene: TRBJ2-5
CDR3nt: TGTGCCAGCTCACCACCGGGAAGCGGGGGACAAGAGACCCAGTACTTC
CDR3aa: CASSPPGSGGQETQYF

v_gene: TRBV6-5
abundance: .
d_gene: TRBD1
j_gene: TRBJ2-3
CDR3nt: TGTGCCAGCCAAGACAGGGGCGGCACAGATACGCAGTATTTT
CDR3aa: CASQDRGGTDTQYF

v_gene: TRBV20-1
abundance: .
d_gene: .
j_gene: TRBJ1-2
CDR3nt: TGCAGTGCTAGAGATCAAAGTGCAGGGAGGGGCCTTGGCTACACCTTC
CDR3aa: CSARDQSAGRGLGYTF

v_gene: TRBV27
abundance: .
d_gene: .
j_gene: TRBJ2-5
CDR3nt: TGTGCCAGCAGTTTTTTCCCGGGACCCGAGCGAGAGACCCAGTACTTC
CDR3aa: CASSFFPGPERETQYF

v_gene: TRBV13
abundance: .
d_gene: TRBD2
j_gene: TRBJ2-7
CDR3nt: TGTGCCAGCAGCTTAGGGGGACTAGCGGGGGCCACCTCCCGCGAGCAGTACTTC
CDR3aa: CASSLGGLAGATSREQYF

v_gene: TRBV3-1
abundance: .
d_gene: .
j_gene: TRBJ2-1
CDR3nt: TGTGCCAGCAGCCAAGATGTTCCCCGGAGGGAGCAGTTCTTC
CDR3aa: CASSQDVPRREQFF

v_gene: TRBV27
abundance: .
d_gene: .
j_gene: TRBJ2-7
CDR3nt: TGTGCCAGCAGTCCACTAAGGGACGATTACGAGCAGTACTTC
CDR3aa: CASSPLRDDYEQYF

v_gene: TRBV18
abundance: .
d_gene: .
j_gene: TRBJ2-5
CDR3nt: TGTGCCAGCTCACGACAGCTGGGAGAGACCCAGTACTTC
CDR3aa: CASSRQLGETQYF

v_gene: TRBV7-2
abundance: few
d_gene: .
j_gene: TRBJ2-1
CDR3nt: TGTGCCAGCAGTAATTATTTAGACAATGAGCAGTTCTTC
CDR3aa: CASSNYLDNEQFF

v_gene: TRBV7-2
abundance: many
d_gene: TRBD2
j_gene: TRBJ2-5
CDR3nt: TGTGCCAGCAGGACTAGCGGGAAAGAGACCCAGTACTTC
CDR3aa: CASRTSGKETQYF

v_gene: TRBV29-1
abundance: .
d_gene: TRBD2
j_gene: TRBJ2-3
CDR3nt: TGCAGCTTCGGGACTAGCGGGTTAAGCACAGATACGCAGTATTTT
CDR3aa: CSFGTSGLSTDTQYF

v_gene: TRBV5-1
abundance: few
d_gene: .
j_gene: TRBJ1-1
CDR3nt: TGCGCCAGCAGCGTACCTAGGTTGAACACTGAAGCTTTCTTT
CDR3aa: CASSVPRLNTEAFF

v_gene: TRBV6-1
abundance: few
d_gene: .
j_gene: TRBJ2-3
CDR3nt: TGTGCCAGCAGTTACCAGGACTACAGCACAGATACGCAGTATTTT
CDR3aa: CASSYQDYSTDTQYF

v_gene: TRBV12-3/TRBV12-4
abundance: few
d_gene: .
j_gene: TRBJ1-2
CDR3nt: TGTGCCAGCAGTCCCACCGGGACACTCAACTATGGCTACACCTTC
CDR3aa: CASSPTGTLNYGYTF